Listed below are T cell receptor beta chains from one sample, sequenced in a study of blood T cell repertoires in COVID-19. The method was immunoSEQ multiplex PCR; TCRdb's version includes in-frame clones alone and lacks a portion of them. The sample has 200,000 or so clones, roughly 80% seen once. Sample: peripheral blood. Receptors were obtained from a young woman with acute or convalescent COVID-19. Each CDR3 is given with its conserved first and last residue. A D gene is named only where the DNA matches it firmly. Clone size is given for some rows only: seen once, a few or many times, or a class if the clone is expanded.

clone_size	v_call	j_call	d_call	cdr3_aa	cdr3_nt
-	TRBV5-4	TRBJ2-6	-	CASSLARGGANVLTF	TGTGCCAGCAGCTTGGCCAGGGGAGGGGCCAACGTCCTGACTTTC
-	TRBV27	TRBJ2-5	-	CASSPGRWYRETQYF	TGTGCCAGCAGTCCCGGTCGGTGGTATCGAGAGACCCAGTACTTC
-	TRBV6-2/TRBV6-3	TRBJ2-5	-	CASSWSQETQYF	TGTGCCAGCAGTTGGAGTCAAGAGACCCAGTACTTC
-	TRBV27	TRBJ1-5	-	CASSAQGGLYQPQHF	TGTGCCAGCAGTGCCCAGGGAGGGTTATACCAGCCCCAGCATTTT
-	TRBV3-1/TRBV3-2	TRBJ2-1	-	CASSQGDPGLPFF	TGTGCCAGCAGCCAAGGGGACCCGGGACTCCCGTTCTTC
-	TRBV19	TRBJ2-1	TRBD2	CASSPGLAGGSSYNEQFF	TGTGCCAGTAGTCCTGGACTAGCGGGAGGGAGCTCCTACAATGAGCAGTTCTTC
-	TRBV6-5	TRBJ2-7	-	CASSLGGTARYEQYF	TGTGCCAGCAGTCTAGGCGGGACGGCCCGCTACGAGCAGTACTTC
-	TRBV24-1	TRBJ2-1	TRBD1	CATSETGQSTYNEQFF	TGTGCCACCAGTGAGACGGGACAGTCAACCTACAATGAGCAGTTCTTC
-	TRBV4-3	TRBJ2-1	-	CASSQETGAYNEQFF	TGCGCCAGCAGCCAAGAAACGGGAGCCTACAATGAGCAGTTCTTC
-	TRBV28	TRBJ1-3	-	CASTRHGGVFRNTIYF	TGTGCCAGCACCCGCCACGGGGGAGTTTTTAGAAACACCATATATTTT
-	TRBV7-2	TRBJ1-1	TRBD1	CASSLSPGQGYEAFF	TGTGCCAGCAGCTTATCACCGGGACAGGGCTATGAAGCTTTCTTT
-	TRBV25-1	TRBJ2-7	-	CASSDPGSHWDEQYF	TGTGCCAGCAGTGATCCCGGGTCTCATTGGGACGAGCAGTACTTC
-	TRBV7-6	TRBJ2-2	TRBD2	CASSPGLAGGVGELFF	TGTGCCAGCAGCCCGGGACTAGCGGGAGGGGTCGGGGAGCTGTTTTTT
-	TRBV6-6	TRBJ2-7	TRBD2	CASSPHLAGVTEQYF	TGTGCCAGCAGTCCCCATCTAGCGGGAGTAACCGAGCAGTACTTC
-	TRBV4-1	TRBJ2-5	TRBD2	CASSQEFAGGTPETQYF	TGCGCCAGCAGCCAGGAGTTCGCGGGGGGAACCCCAGAGACCCAGTACTTC
-	TRBV4-3	TRBJ2-7	-	CASSPVAGTHSYEQYF	TGCGCCAGCAGTCCTGTGGCGGGAACTCACTCCTACGAGCAGTACTTC
-	TRBV9	TRBJ2-5	TRBD2	CASSAGRGGLRARETQYF	TGTGCCAGCAGCGCGGGGCGGGGGGGCCTTAGGGCCCGGGAAACCCAGTACTTC
-	TRBV24-1	TRBJ1-5	TRBD1	CATSDSLGTGNNQPQHF	TGTGCCACCAGTGATTCCTTAGGGACAGGGAACAATCAGCCCCAGCATTTT
-	TRBV6-5	TRBJ2-1	-	CASSRLVHGWFF	TGTGCCAGCAGTCGACTTGTTCATGGGTGGTTCTTC
-	TRBV7-6	TRBJ1-6	-	CASSLSGGSYNSPLHF	TGTGCCAGCAGCTTATCGGGAGGCTCCTATAATTCACCCCTCCACTTT
-	TRBV5-6	TRBJ2-1	-	CASSQAGNEQFF	TGTGCCAGCAGCCAGGCGGGGAATGAGCAGTTCTTC
-	TRBV6-5	TRBJ1-1	TRBD1	CASQPGQGLQAFF	TGTGCCAGCCAACCGGGACAGGGATTGCAAGCTTTCTTT
-	TRBV4-2	TRBJ2-1	-	CASSQDEINEQFF	TGTGCCAGCAGCCAAGACGAGATCAATGAGCAGTTCTTC
-	TRBV28	TRBJ1-5	-	CASSLGINQPQHF	TGTGCCAGCAGTTTAGGCATCAATCAGCCCCAGCATTTT
-	TRBV4-3	TRBJ2-7	-	CASSQEFLGTVRPYEQYF	TGCGCCAGCAGCCAAGAGTTTCTCGGCACAGTCCGGCCCTACGAGCAGTACTTC
-	TRBV4-3	TRBJ1-6	TRBD1	CASSLTKGTVDSPLHF	TGCGCCAGCAGCCTCACCAAAGGGACAGTGGATTCACCCCTCCACTTT
-	TRBV6-2/TRBV6-3	TRBJ2-7	TRBD1	CASSYRDRGDYEQYF	TGTGCCAGCAGTTACCGGGACAGGGGTGACTACGAGCAGTACTTC
-	TRBV5-6	TRBJ1-2	-	CASSLAGMGYGYTF	TGTGCCAGCAGCTTGGCAGGGATGGGATATGGCTACACCTTC
-	TRBV5-6	TRBJ2-7	TRBD1	CASSLAGGTHEQYF	TGTGCCAGCAGCTTGGCAGGGGGTACCCACGAGCAGTACTTC
-	TRBV5-4	TRBJ1-1	-	CASSPRQMNTEAFF	TGTGCCAGCAGCCCTAGACAGATGAACACTGAAGCTTTCTTT
-	TRBV2	TRBJ2-7	TRBD2	CASSNGGSAGEQYF	TGTGCCAGCAGTAACGGGGGGTCCGCGGGCGAGCAGTACTTC
-	TRBV9	TRBJ2-7	-	CASSVQQVSYEQYF	TGTGCCAGCAGCGTGCAACAGGTGTCCTACGAGCAGTACTTC
few	TRBV19	TRBJ1-1	TRBD1	CARSRTGGTEAFF	TGTGCCAGGAGCCGGACAGGGGGCACTGAAGCTTTCTTT
-	TRBV7-8	TRBJ1-4	-	CASRPQGTRNEKLFF	TGTGCCAGCAGACCCCAGGGGACGAGAAATGAAAAACTGTTTTTT